This T cell receptor beta chain was sequenced for a study of blood T cells in healthy people across ages. Notes on this clonotype: Its antigen is as yet unknown.

Notes on the study in general: Not knowing donor CMV status may have confounded expanded clonotype changes. The recorded TCR beta diversity per million T cells decreased in a roughly linear manner with age.

PCR was performed a second time for roughly 7 to 12 cycles using a sample-barcoded 5' primer and a J-beta primer mix. A template-switch adaptor with 12 random nucleotides tagged each cDNA molecule. TCRdb fed the 5' RACE reads into MiXCR, producing one record per CDR3 protein. The sample comprises 910,000 or so distinct CDR3 sequences, about 53% of which are singletons, and around a fifth rests with the top ten. Per sample, no less than 5 micrograms of total RNA were extracted. The germline CDR1 and CDR2 sequences are LGHNT and FRNRAP. There are 15 residues in the CDR3. With V trimmed by 7 bases and J by 5 bases, 12 bases remained unmatched.

This TCR was recovered from a woman aged 60-70 years in good health. Sequenced input: blood. The genes are TRBV12-5 and TRBJ1-1, with TRBD1 identical over 8 bases. Here the CDR3 reads CASATTDRGGTEAFF. The CDR3 coding sequence is TGTGCTAGTGCCACTACAGACAGGGGTGGAACTGAAGCTTTCTTT.